This T cell receptor (beta chain) was profiled in a study of OX40 agonist ivuxolimab in advanced cancers. Background for the entire study: Ivuxolimab was a fully human IgG2 agonistic monoclonal antibody targeting the costimulatory receptor OX40 (CD134). Intravenous ivuxolimab was administered to patients every 2 weeks at six dose levels: 0.01, 0.1, 0.3, 1.5, 3 and 10 mg/kg. Of the 50 to 55 dose-escalation patients, hepatocellular carcinoma was present in some 19, melanoma in approximately 15, renal cell carcinoma in 9 and head and neck cancer in 9. In the dose-escalation cohort, roughly 82% of patients were male, and the mean age was 60 years with a range of roughly 20 to 79. Prior anti-PD-1, anti-PD-L1 or anti-CTLA-4 therapy was permitted, and 40% to 50% of dose-escalation patients had received checkpoint inhibitors. Partial responses occurred in three dose-escalation patients: two with cutaneous melanoma and one with hepatocellular carcinoma. Peripheral TCRbeta sequencing was intended to test whether TCR sequence diversity was altered and clonal T-cell expansion was caused by ivuxolimab. The paper covers the monotherapy dose-escalation part of the phase I ivuxolimab trial, which included N of about 50 patients. General conclusions and limits of the study: Low levels of normalized T-cell clonal expansion were also shown by some nonresponding patients. Antigen specificity was not determined for the clonally expanded peripheral T cells. After ivuxolimab, more expanded clones were found on average in CD8+ T cells than in CD4+ T cells. In the 0.1-3.0 mg/kg groups, partial responders were among the patients with the lowest normalized peripheral clonal expansion, particularly in CD8+ T cells. At doses from 0.1 to 3.0 mg/kg, clonal expansion was seen in both CD4+ and CD8+ blood T cells between baseline and week 6.

Genomic DNA was isolated from the sorted cells so that the TCRbeta CDR3 region could be sequenced. TCRbeta CDR3 regions were sequenced using the immunoSEQ Assay. TCRdb mirrors the immuneACCESS table, restricted to in-frame sequences. Some clones are absent from its copies; in checked studies, under half trace to an unresolved V gene, and the reason for the others is unknown. This sample holds 80,000 to 95,000 clones; more than 75% were observed only once. The ten top clones hold around 0.72% of the sample. The CDR3 measures 17 amino acids from cysteine to phenylalanine. Just CDR3 DNA is preserved here, 51 bases in frame from base 1. For CDR1 and CDR2, the germline V gene lists SNHLY and FYNNEI. V ends up 5 bases short and J 4 bases short, with an unmatched junction base count of 14. Remarks on this clone: Its target antigen remains unknown. Base qualities are not recorded, but no much larger clone differs from it by a single base.

The trial excluded patients who had a history of autoimmune disease or who were on systemic immunosuppression. Peripheral blood for TCR sequencing was collected from all dose cohorts at baseline, on cycle 4 day 1, and on cycle 7 day 1. The samples were drawn from a first-in-human, open-label, multicenter phase I dose-escalation trial of ivuxolimab. The trial enrolled adults with locally advanced or metastatic head and neck squamous cell, hepatocellular, melanoma or renal cell carcinoma. Before TCR sequencing, CD4+ T cells and CD8+ T cells were sorted from peripheral blood as separate populations. This material consisted of CD4+ or CD8+ T cells sorted from blood, taken in a trial of the OX40 agonist ivuxolimab. The source is an adult with an advanced solid tumor such as melanoma, head and neck, liver or kidney cancer. Recombination connected TRBV2 to TRBJ2-5; 9 middle bases align to TRBD2. The CDR3 region: CASSSGLASGAGETQYF. In nucleotides, the sequence is TGTGCCAGCAGTTCGGGACTAGCCTCAGGAGCGGGAGAGACCCAGTACTTC.